This T cell receptor beta chain was found in a study of beta chain features in type 1 diabetes. Whole-study findings and limits: All four CD4+ subsets from Type 1 diabetes patients carried moderately but significantly shorter TCRB CDR3s.

Every donor had blood drawn once into heparin, roughly 100 mL on average. Reverse transcribing all isolated RNA meant expressed TCRB transcripts were sequenced. Using immunoSEQ multiplex PCR, the repertoire was profiled, and TCRdb retains in-frame clones only, with some absent. The table shows over 600,000 clones, with roughly 12% occurring only once. In this sample, this clone turned up a few times. Its antigen is not known. The length of the CDR3 is 17 residues. V was clipped by 5 bases and J by 0 bases, with 14 bases between them. Germline loops: CDR1 MNHEY, CDR2 SMNVEV (reference sequence). This TCR was recovered from a man between 25 and 39 years old with type 1 diabetes. Sequenced input: naive CD4+ T cells from blood. V usage is TRBV27 and J usage is TRBJ2-6; D uncertain. The CDR3 spells CASSIRLPSSGANVLTF. The CDR3 nucleotides read TGTGCCAGCAGTATCCGCCTTCCTAGCTCTGGGGCCAACGTCCTGACTTTC.